This TCR beta chain was observed in a study of cytomegalovirus exposure and HLA in healthy donors. Vbeta (60) and Jbeta (13) primers were used in the PCR. TCRdb's table, derived via immunoSEQ multiplex PCR, lists solely in-frame clones and lacks some. The sample lists 100,000 to 150,000 clones, about four fifths occurring once. Study results and limitations: In vitro assays verified that a few CMV-associated chains recognized CMV antigens specifically.

The CDR3 length is 14 residues. Per the germline V gene, CDR1 is MNHEY and CDR2 is SMNVEV (reference sequence). V lost 5 bases to trimming and J lost 8 bases, with 18 bases between them. In this sample, this clone turned up a few times. Antigen specificity is unknown. Sequences were obtained from PBMCs. The TCR sequence derives from a female donor in good health and CMV-seropositive. The chain carries TRBV27 and TRBJ1-1; D may be TRBD1 (6 bases). CDR3 sequence: CASSPQTGSGEAFF. The CDR3 DNA follows: TGTGCCAGCAGTCCCCAAACAGGGTCGGGGGAAGCTTTCTTT.